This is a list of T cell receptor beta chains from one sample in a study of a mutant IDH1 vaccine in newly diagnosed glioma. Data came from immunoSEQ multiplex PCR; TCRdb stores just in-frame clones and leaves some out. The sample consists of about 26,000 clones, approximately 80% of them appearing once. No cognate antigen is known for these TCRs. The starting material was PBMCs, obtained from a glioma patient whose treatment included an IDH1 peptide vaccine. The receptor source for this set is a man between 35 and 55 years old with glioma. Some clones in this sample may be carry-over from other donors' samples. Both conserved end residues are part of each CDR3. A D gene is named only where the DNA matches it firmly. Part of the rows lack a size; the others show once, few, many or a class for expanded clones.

TGTGCCAGTACCTCGATTGCCGGGGCGAACACTGAAGCTTTCTTT,CASTSIAGANTEAFF,-,15,TRBJ1-1,few,TRBV19
TGTGCTAGTGGTTTGGTACCGTCGGCGGGTCTGAACACTGAAGCTTTCTTT,CASGLVPSAGLNTEAFF,-,17,TRBJ1-1,-,TRBV12-5
TGCAGCGCCGTGGGCAGAGCTAATGAAAAACTGTTTTTT,CSAVGRANEKLFF,-,13,TRBJ1-4,-,TRBV29-1
TGTGCCAGCAGTTCCACCTACGAGCAGTACTTC,CASSSTYEQYF,-,11,TRBJ2-7,once,TRBV28
TGTGCCAGTATGACTGGGACAGGTGGAAAGAACACTGAAGCTTTCTTT,CASMTGTGGKNTEAFF,TRBD1,16,TRBJ1-1,-,TRBV19
TGTGCCAGCAGCGTAGGAGTGGTGCAAGAGACCCAGTACTTC,CASSVGVVQETQYF,-,14,TRBJ2-5,-,TRBV9
TGTGCCAGCAGCTCGGGACTAGCATTCGGGGAGCTGTTTTTT,CASSSGLAFGELFF,TRBD2,14,TRBJ2-2,-,TRBV11-2
TGTGCCAGCAGTGTAGGGTTGAATCAGCCCCAGCATTTT,CASSVGLNQPQHF,-,13,TRBJ1-5,-,TRBV2
TGCAGCGTACCGGGGAGCTTGGGCTACACCTTC,CSVPGSLGYTF,-,11,TRBJ1-2,-,TRBV29-1
TGTGCCAGCAGCTTAGGCAGGGGGGCTACCTACGAGCAGTACTTC,CASSLGRGATYEQYF,-,15,TRBJ2-7,-,TRBV13
TGTGCCAGCAGCGTAGGTGGGACCCAGTCCTACGAGCAGTACTTC,CASSVGGTQSYEQYF,-,15,TRBJ2-7,-,TRBV9
TGTGCCAGCAGCTTGGTGGCGGACACCATATATTTT,CASSLVADTIYF,-,12,TRBJ1-3,-,TRBV5-8
TGTGCCAGCAGCCCCCGAGATCCGTATGGCTACACCTTC,CASSPRDPYGYTF,-,13,TRBJ1-2,-,TRBV7-2
TGTGCCAGCTCACCGGACGTAAACTATGGCTACACCTTC,CASSPDVNYGYTF,-,13,TRBJ1-2,-,TRBV18
TGTGCCTGGAGTGTAGGCTCCAATGGCTACACCTTC,CAWSVGSNGYTF,-,12,TRBJ1-2,-,TRBV30
TGTGCCAGCAGCTTGGAGCAGGGAGATGGCTACACCTTC,CASSLEQGDGYTF,-,13,TRBJ1-2,few,TRBV5-6
TGCGCCAGCAGCTTGTTAACAGACCAAGAGACCCAGTACTTC,CASSLLTDQETQYF,-,14,TRBJ2-5,-,TRBV5-1
TGTGCCAGCATGCTGGGGCAGGGCGAGCTTGACGAGCAGTACTTC,CASMLGQGELDEQYF,-,15,TRBJ2-7,-,TRBV7-9
TGTGCCAGCAGTCCAGGGGACCGGGCCAACGTCCTGACTTTC,CASSPGDRANVLTF,-,14,TRBJ2-6,-,TRBV27
TGCGCCAGCAGCCAGACTTGGGGCTTAACTGAAGCTTTCTTT,CASSQTWGLTEAFF,-,14,TRBJ1-1,few,TRBV4-3
TGTGCCAGCAAACGGTCCGGGACAGGCTCTGGCTACACCTTC,CASKRSGTGSGYTF,TRBD1,14,TRBJ1-2,-,TRBV25-1
TGCGCCAGCAGCTATCCTAATTCACCCCTCCACTTT,CASSYPNSPLHF,-,12,TRBJ1-6,-,TRBV5-1
TGTGCCAGCAGCGCAGATGTTGGGGGTTGGGAAGCTAACTATGGCTACACCTTC,CASSADVGGWEANYGYTF,-,18,TRBJ1-2,-,TRBV9
TGTGCCTGGAGTGTACGTCGGACAGGGACCAATCAGCCCCAGCATTTT,CAWSVRRTGTNQPQHF,TRBD1,16,TRBJ1-5,few,TRBV30
TGTGCCAGCAGTTTCATCGTTCGGGTGGGCAATGAGCAGTTCTTC,CASSFIVRVGNEQFF,-,15,TRBJ2-1,-,TRBV27
TGTGCCAGCGGGGGGGCCCTATCCTACGAGCAGTACTTC,CASGGALSYEQYF,-,13,TRBJ2-7,-,TRBV9
TGCGCCAGCAGCTTGGTAGGGGACAGGAAGCAGTACTTC,CASSLVGDRKQYF,TRBD1,13,TRBJ2-7,-,TRBV5-1
TGTGCCAGCAGTTTTACTAGCGGGGGGCGGGATGAGCAGTTCTTC,CASSFTSGGRDEQFF,TRBD2,15,TRBJ2-1,-,TRBV7-9
TGTGCCAGCAGTCAATACGCTGAAGCTTTCTTT,CASSQYAEAFF,-,11,TRBJ1-1,-,TRBV6-6
TGTGCCATCTGGCAGGGGGCAGGAGGCTACACCTTC,CAIWQGAGGYTF,TRBD1,12,TRBJ1-2,-,TRBV10-3
TGCGCCAGCACCTTAGCGGGGGGAACAGATACGCAGTATTTT,CASTLAGGTDTQYF,TRBD2,14,TRBJ2-3,-,TRBV4-1
TGTGCCATCAGTGAGTCTGGAGGGGGGGAGACTGAAGCTTTCTTT,CAISESGGGETEAFF,-,15,TRBJ1-1,-,TRBV10-3
TGTGCCAGCAGCCGAACTCCTCCGGGGGAAAAACTGTTTTTT,CASSRTPPGEKLFF,-,14,TRBJ1-4,few,TRBV7-8
TGTGCCTCTGGGGACAGGGTCACCGGGGAGCTGTTTTTT,CASGDRVTGELFF,TRBD1,13,TRBJ2-2,-,TRBV19
TGCGCCAGCAGCTTCGGCAGGGGGCCCTATGGCTACACCTTC,CASSFGRGPYGYTF,TRBD1,14,TRBJ1-2,-,TRBV5-1
TGTGCCAGCAGCCACCGACAGGGAATCCTACTTAGAGAGACCCAGTACTTC,CASSHRQGILLRETQYF,TRBD1,17,TRBJ2-5,-,TRBV14